These T cell receptor beta chains were read from a single sample in a study of T cell repertoires in ileal Crohn's disease. Sequencing was performed with immunoSEQ multiplex PCR; in TCRdb, only in-frame clones are kept and a portion is missing. The profile covers around 6,000 clones, with 70% to 90% appearing a single time and approximately 0.84% taken by the ten largest. The sequenced sample was CD4+ T cells from ileum. The receptors were gathered from an adult with Crohn's disease. Some clones in this sample may be carry-over from other donors' samples. CDR3s include the opening cysteine and the closing phenylalanine or tryptophan. D genes are given only for firm matches. The size field is filled for only some rows; it gives once, few, many or a size class.

d_call: .; v_call: TRBV5-1; clone_size: few; j_call: TRBJ2-7; cdr3_aa: CASSLVQGQYEQYF; cdr3_nt: TGCGCCAGCAGCTTGGTCCAGGGGCAGTACGAGCAGTACTTC
d_call: .; v_call: TRBV7-9; clone_size: .; j_call: TRBJ2-7; cdr3_aa: CASSLEPGEQYF; cdr3_nt: TGTGCCAGCAGCTTAGAACCGGGCGAGCAGTACTTC
d_call: TRBD2; v_call: TRBV7-2; clone_size: .; j_call: TRBJ2-7; cdr3_aa: CASSSTSGAYEQYF; cdr3_nt: TGTGCCAGCAGCTCCACTAGCGGGGCCTACGAGCAGTACTTC
d_call: .; v_call: TRBV7-9; clone_size: .; j_call: TRBJ2-1; cdr3_aa: CASSAWTKYNEQFF; cdr3_nt: TGTGCCAGCAGCGCCTGGACTAAGTACAATGAGCAGTTCTTC
d_call: .; v_call: TRBV5-1; clone_size: .; j_call: TRBJ1-3; cdr3_aa: CASSLDTSGNTIYF; cdr3_nt: TGCGCCAGCAGCTTGGACACCTCTGGAAACACCATATATTTT
d_call: TRBD1; v_call: TRBV7-9; clone_size: .; j_call: TRBJ2-7; cdr3_aa: CASSLAGQGPRDEQYF; cdr3_nt: TGTGCCAGCAGCTTAGCAGGACAGGGCCCTCGGGACGAGCAGTACTTC
d_call: TRBD1; v_call: TRBV7-6; clone_size: .; j_call: TRBJ1-1; cdr3_aa: CASSSALTGLRNTEAFF; cdr3_nt: TGTGCCAGCAGCTCGGCGCTGACAGGGCTTCGGAACACTGAAGCTTTCTTT
d_call: TRBD1; v_call: TRBV5-8; clone_size: once; j_call: TRBJ1-2; cdr3_aa: CASSSDRRGAYGYTF; cdr3_nt: TGTGCCAGCAGCTCCGATCGCAGGGGGGCCTATGGCTACACCTTC
d_call: .; v_call: TRBV21-1; clone_size: .; j_call: TRBJ2-3; cdr3_aa: CASSKEAGVTDTQYF; cdr3_nt: TGTGCCAGCAGCAAAGAGGCAGGGGTCACAGATACGCAGTATTTT
d_call: TRBD1; v_call: TRBV29-1; clone_size: once; j_call: TRBJ1-4; cdr3_aa: CSVAGTGGADEKLFF; cdr3_nt: TGCAGCGTTGCCGGGACAGGGGGCGCCGATGAAAAACTGTTTTTT
d_call: .; v_call: TRBV7-3; clone_size: .; j_call: TRBJ2-2; cdr3_aa: CASSFLPAATGELFF; cdr3_nt: TGTGCCAGCAGCTTTCTCCCAGCGGCGACCGGGGAGCTGTTTTTT
d_call: TRBD2; v_call: TRBV18; clone_size: .; j_call: TRBJ2-1; cdr3_aa: CASSGSRDEQFF; cdr3_nt: TGTGCCAGTAGCGGGAGTAGAGATGAGCAGTTCTTC
d_call: .; v_call: TRBV11-2; clone_size: .; j_call: TRBJ1-1; cdr3_aa: CASSQNRVEAFF; cdr3_nt: TGTGCCAGCAGCCAAAACAGGGTTGAAGCTTTCTTT
d_call: .; v_call: TRBV23-1; clone_size: .; j_call: TRBJ1-4; cdr3_aa: CASSPNSRCGTTGKLFF; cdr3_nt: TGCGCCAGCAGCCCAAATTCAAGGTGTGGGACTACCGGAAAACTGTTTTTT
d_call: TRBD1; v_call: TRBV28; clone_size: .; j_call: TRBJ2-6; cdr3_aa: CASSMTGTGPSGANVLTF; cdr3_nt: TGTGCCAGCAGTATGACCGGGACAGGACCCTCTGGGGCCAACGTCCTGACTTTC
d_call: .; v_call: TRBV30; clone_size: .; j_call: TRBJ1-2; cdr3_aa: CAWSARGQHYGYTF; cdr3_nt: TGTGCCTGGAGTGCCCGTGGACAGCACTATGGCTACACCTTC
d_call: TRBD1; v_call: TRBV2; clone_size: few; j_call: TRBJ2-2; cdr3_aa: CASSGQGRNTGELFF; cdr3_nt: TGTGCCAGCAGTGGACAGGGAAGGAACACCGGGGAGCTGTTTTTT
d_call: TRBD1; v_call: TRBV5-1; clone_size: .; j_call: TRBJ2-1; cdr3_aa: CASSLGTGPSNEQFF; cdr3_nt: TGCGCCAGCAGCTTAGGGACAGGGCCTAGCAATGAGCAGTTCTTC
d_call: TRBD2; v_call: TRBV7-2; clone_size: .; j_call: TRBJ2-1; cdr3_aa: CASSLPLAGGPNEQFF; cdr3_nt: TGTGCCAGCAGCTTACCACTAGCGGGAGGGCCCAATGAGCAGTTCTTC
d_call: .; v_call: TRBV5-1; clone_size: .; j_call: TRBJ2-3; cdr3_aa: CASSLAPGGPAADTQYF; cdr3_nt: TGCGCCAGCAGCTTGGCCCCAGGGGGGCCCGCCGCAGATACGCAGTATTTT
d_call: .; v_call: TRBV29-1; clone_size: .; j_call: TRBJ1-5; cdr3_aa: CSVAGLNSGPQHF; cdr3_nt: TGCAGCGTTGCAGGGCTAAATAGCGGGCCCCAGCATTTT
d_call: TRBD1; v_call: TRBV5-1; clone_size: once; j_call: TRBJ2-7; cdr3_aa: CASSGAGTGYEQYF; cdr3_nt: TGCGCCAGCAGCGGTGCCGGGACAGGTTACGAGCAGTACTTC
d_call: .; v_call: TRBV19; clone_size: .; j_call: TRBJ2-1; cdr3_aa: CASSTTSIEQFF; cdr3_nt: TGTGCCAGTAGTACCACAAGTATTGAGCAGTTCTTC
d_call: .; v_call: TRBV5-8; clone_size: .; j_call: TRBJ1-4; cdr3_aa: CASSSQGTPRGNEKLFF; cdr3_nt: TGTGCCAGCAGCTCCCAGGGGACCCCTAGGGGTAATGAAAAACTGTTTTTT
d_call: TRBD1; v_call: TRBV6-5; clone_size: .; j_call: TRBJ2-3; cdr3_aa: CASSPLTGGTDTQYF; cdr3_nt: TGTGCCAGCAGCCCTTTGACAGGGGGCACAGATACGCAGTATTTT
d_call: .; v_call: TRBV7-3; clone_size: .; j_call: TRBJ2-7; cdr3_aa: CASSLPRPDEGYF; cdr3_nt: TGTGCCAGCAGCTTACCAAGACCAGATGAGGGGTACTTC
d_call: .; v_call: TRBV19; clone_size: .; j_call: TRBJ1-4; cdr3_aa: CASSSQMTNEKLFF; cdr3_nt: TGTGCCAGTAGTTCTCAGATGACTAATGAAAAACTGTTTTTT
d_call: TRBD2; v_call: TRBV7-2; clone_size: once; j_call: TRBJ2-7; cdr3_aa: CASSLWREEQYF; cdr3_nt: TGTGCCAGCAGCTTGTGGCGGGAGGAGCAGTACTTC
d_call: TRBD1; v_call: TRBV6-5; clone_size: .; j_call: TRBJ1-2; cdr3_aa: CASSSTPGQGRGYTF; cdr3_nt: TGTGCCAGCAGTTCCACACCGGGACAGGGCCGCGGCTACACCTTC
d_call: .; v_call: TRBV7-5; clone_size: .; j_call: TRBJ2-3; cdr3_aa: CARSVCGAPDTQYF; cdr3_nt: TGTGCCAGAAGCGTCTGCGGGGCTCCAGATACGCAGTATTTT
d_call: .; v_call: TRBV5-8; clone_size: .; j_call: TRBJ1-5; cdr3_aa: CASSVGSSRGQPQHF; cdr3_nt: TGTGCCAGCAGCGTAGGATCCTCAAGGGGTCAGCCCCAGCATTTT
d_call: .; v_call: TRBV28; clone_size: .; j_call: TRBJ2-4; cdr3_aa: CASSSPYRSNIQYF; cdr3_nt: TGTGCCAGCAGTTCCCCTTACAGGAGCAACATTCAGTACTTC
d_call: .; v_call: TRBV4-2; clone_size: .; j_call: TRBJ2-3; cdr3_aa: CASSQYGSTDTQYF; cdr3_nt: TGTGCCAGCAGCCAATACGGGAGCACAGATACGCAGTATTTT
d_call: TRBD2; v_call: TRBV11-2; clone_size: .; j_call: TRBJ2-7; cdr3_aa: CASSSSGRGYEQYF; cdr3_nt: TGTGCCAGCAGCTCAAGCGGGAGGGGGTACGAGCAGTACTTC
d_call: TRBD2; v_call: TRBV7-9; clone_size: once; j_call: TRBJ2-3; cdr3_aa: CASTTPSPGTSGITDTQYF; cdr3_nt: TGTGCCAGCACGACCCCGAGCCCCGGGACTAGCGGAATCACAGATACGCAGTATTTT
d_call: TRBD2; v_call: TRBV7-2; clone_size: once; j_call: TRBJ2-7; cdr3_aa: CASSPRLAGVREQYF; cdr3_nt: TGTGCCAGCAGCCCCAGACTAGCGGGAGTTCGGGAGCAGTACTTC
d_call: TRBD2; v_call: TRBV30; clone_size: .; j_call: TRBJ2-1; cdr3_aa: CACQSGSRQDEQFF; cdr3_nt: TGTGCCTGCCAGAGCGGGAGTCGTCAAGATGAGCAGTTCTTC
d_call: TRBD2; v_call: TRBV6-5; clone_size: .; j_call: TRBJ2-7; cdr3_aa: CASSYVATSGTYEQYF; cdr3_nt: TGTGCCAGCAGTTACGTTGCGACTAGCGGGACATACGAGCAGTACTTC
d_call: TRBD2; v_call: TRBV28; clone_size: .; j_call: TRBJ2-1; cdr3_aa: CASSLKLAGVNNEQFF; cdr3_nt: TGTGCCAGCAGTTTAAAACTAGCGGGAGTAAACAATGAGCAGTTCTTC